Reported below is one TCR beta chain. No cognate antigen has been identified for it. No base-level quality is on record; no much larger clone is a single base apart. Using the deep immunoSEQ assay, multiplex PCR amplified TCR CDR3 regions from genomic DNA. Genomic DNA extracted from each cell subset was distributed evenly over all wells of several immunoSEQ 96-well plates, and each plate served as one replicate. For sorted subsets, about 0.2 ug genomic DNA, equal to about 30,000 T cell genomes, was loaded into each replicate PCR. The purified libraries were quantified using a Qubit 3.0 fluorometer, sized with a Bioanalyzer 2100, and then quantified again using the KAPA Library Quantification kit. Each immunoSEQ 96-well plate was sequenced on its own single-read 150-cycle Illumina NextSeq 550 flow cell. On the study's bioinformatics: Because only junctional sequences without quality scores were contained in the immunoSEQ output, filtering matching that applied to full-length reads could not be performed. To assign V/J genes and CDR3, sequences were annotated against IMGT germline references using PyIR, a Python wrapper for IgBLAST v1.9. Reads were removed for weak V/J assignments (E-value above 1e-6), missing CDR3, stop codons, out-of-frame junctions, or ambiguous translated residues. V3J clonotypes were defined as sequences sharing the same inferred V gene, J gene, and CDR3 amino acid sequence. To compute the percentage overlap between repertoires, the number of shared unique clonotypes was divided by the size of the smaller repertoire. RTK rarefaction, the Chao1 estimator, and Recon v2.1 estimates of unobserved clonotypes were used to assess repertoire richness. Generation probabilities for all TCRbeta clonotypes obtained by the gDNA method from a few donors were computed using OLGA. What TCRdb holds here is the immuneACCESS table cut down to in-frame rearrangements. Part of the clones is not present; checked against another copy, under half of the missing clones reflect an unresolved V gene, and the others are unexplained. V, J and clone size are those of that table, while D and trimming were read from the DNA. This sample comprises 400,000 to 600,000 clones, approximately 94% of them detected only once. The biggest ten clones account for about 0.064% of the sample.

The donors were healthy, HIV-negative adults with no recently reported acute infections or vaccinations. All donors were Caucasian adults living in Nashville, Tennessee, USA. Magnetic negative selection was used to enrich CD4+ T cells, after which naive cells were positively selected on CD45RA and the negative fraction became the memory subset. After blood collection by leukapheresis, PBMCs were isolated using Ficoll-Histopaque density gradient centrifugation and then cryopreserved in the vapor phase of liquid nitrogen. Analytical flow cytometry was used to check the purity and quantity of every magnetically sorted T cell population. From each sorted fraction, genomic DNA was isolated and quantified by UV absorbance on a Nanodrop 2000c. The sample is drawn from a study of shared clonotypes between healthy human individuals (dated by TCRdb to 2019 to 2021). With regard to the full study: The cohort comprised a couple of women and a few men aged 18 to 49 years. To estimate repertoire size and how much clonotype sharing occurs between individuals, the study deeply sequenced the blood TCR repertoires of several healthy adults. To increase sequencing depth and limit assay-specific biases, TCR repertoire library preparation and sequencing were carried out by different laboratories using diverse techniques. For each donor, CD4 naive and CD4 memory were each given three plates, CD8 naive was given two plates, and CD8 memory was given one plate. Per donor, leukapheresis produced somewhere between about 0.94 and 8.9 billion PBMCs. General findings and caveats noted by the study authors: Compared with non-shared clonotypes, clonotypes shared by all four sorted-subset donors had higher generation probabilities. Naive subsets generally had larger estimated clonotype richness than memory subsets did. Only blood was sampled, and tissue TCR repertoires likely differ from those in blood. Rarefaction of sorted-subset datasets indicated incomplete sequencing despite the large sequencing depth. Across a few donors, about 5% of naive CD4, approximately 3.6% of naive CD8, around 2.5% of memory CD4, and approximately 0.4% of memory CD8 clonotypes were shared. The small number of donors limited the genetic and exposure-history diversity represented. Pairwise subsampling led to the expectation that sequencing depth would affect the degree of clonotype sharing among donors.

The germline V gene yields SGDLS for CDR1 and YYNGEE for CDR2. Counted from cysteine to phenylalanine, this CDR3 has 13 amino acids. The CDR3 DNA has 39 bases and is translated from base 1. The sequence came from a woman aged 25 to 45 in good health. The chain is encoded by TRBV9 joined to TRBJ2-5, and TRBD2 aligns with 10 junction nucleotides. The J call is uncertain, as TRBJ2-7 better fits the DNA end. What was sequenced was naive CD4+ T cells sorted from blood. Read against the paper, the sample's cell subset or site label means: CD45RA+ positively selected. The DNA reads TGTGCCAGCAGCGAGACTAGCGGGTACGAGCAGTACTTC. Translated, it gives CASSETSGYEQYF.